What follows describes a single TCR beta chain. What antigen it recognizes has not been identified. One base away there is no much larger clone; base qualities are not given. This sample stems from a study of cytomegalovirus exposure and HLA in healthy donors (TCRdb year 2017). Some background on the complete study: An earlier analysis of roughly 630 of the donors reported 250 to 300 Gb of sequence data and more than 90 million unique TCR beta sequences from 150 million to 200 million T cells. Every discovery cohort repertoire had been produced on one sequencing platform. A later genetic analysis took genome-wide SNP genotypes for about three fifths of the 666 donors and used that subset as a discovery cohort. A few DR-DQ haplotypes were treated as single units for association and clustering because of strong linkage in the cohort. To study patterns of TCR occurrence, a later analysis re-analyzed previously published TCR beta repertoires from 650 to 750 donors and added high-resolution HLA genotyping. HLA typing covered class I and class II loci at four-digit resolution. Of the roughly 400 genotyped donors, approximately 80% fell in the genetic ancestry cluster associated with self-reported Caucasian donors. Rather than drawing on any new phenotypic data, the later analysis identified candidate immune exposures from TCR beta sequences and the way those sequences occurred across donors. Roughly 320 gigabases of sequencing data and 75 million to 85 million unique TCR sequences made up an early release that covered approximately 620 HLA-typed donors. Donor age, sex, ethnicity and CMV serostatus were collected together with the repertoire data. In addition to the first cohort of 666 subjects, a separate validation cohort of approximately 130 different subjects was used. High-throughput TCR immunosequencing, statistical association of individual TCRs with disease status, and machine learning were combined to predict cytomegalovirus infection status. Among about 390 genotyped donors of the cohort, an average of around 240,000 unique TCR beta nucleotide sequences were sequenced per donor, around 20% of them non-productive. The study aimed to test whether signatures of past pathogen exposure could be identified by cataloging public T cell receptors. Typing coverage varied by locus: roughly 629-630 donors for A, B, C, DRB1 and DQB1; roughly 520 for DQA1; approximately 610 for DPA1; roughly 450 for DPB1. An earlier analysis of some 500 of the donors used high-throughput TCR beta sequencing to judge whether each TCR beta V gene segment behaved as functional or pseudogenic. The study profiled the T cell repertoires of about 720 subjects by immunosequencing and related them to cytomegalovirus serostatus.

What the study reported, not specific to this receptor: Only TCR beta chains were sequenced in this cohort, and the absence of alpha or paired-chain data limited detectable features. In a later genetic analysis, a missense DCLRE1C variant was associated with V-gene and J-gene trimming of TCR beta chains, and the association was replicated in an independent cohort. Most TCR sequences were observed very rarely across donors, whereas some public TCRs were present in many individuals. In a later analysis, TCR association rates were found to vary across HLA loci, with the most associated TCRs seen for DRB1 alleles and the fewest for HLA-C alleles. A further reported finding was that TCR beta sequences accurately predicted the HLA-A and HLA-B alleles for most subjects in the first cohort. Assigning TCR associations to individual alleles was difficult when HLA alleles, especially DR and DQ, strongly co-occurred. Because counts were too low, roughly 17 rarely observed V segments, including chromosome 9 orphons, were left out of the earlier analysis of a few hundred of the donors. The authors suggested that the approach could potentially be extended to other disease states and immunological phenotypes. A later analysis associated about 17,000 TCR beta sequences with specific HLA alleles at a false discovery rate of 0.05. The classifier was reported to diagnose cytomegalovirus status with high specificity and sensitivity in both the original and validation cohorts. Correlated functional status among segregating V segments might reflect linkage disequilibrium, but an unknown experimental factor could not be ruled out. The study listed over 150 TCR beta chains as associated with cytomegalovirus. Presence/absence analyses assumed roughly uniform sequencing depth across donors, an assumption that may not hold. In a later analysis, HLA-associated TCR beta chains were found to be more clonally expanded and to have lower generation probabilities than equally common non-associated chains. For the cohort, immune exposure information was limited to CMV serostatus. According to a later analysis, parvovirus B19, influenza, CMV and Epstein-Barr virus appeared linked to several top co-occurrence clusters. A cluster of highly shared sequence variants was judged likely to be a technical artifact of the sequencing pipeline. In an earlier analysis of around 600 of the donors, most TCR beta V segments appeared in productive rearrangements about 87% or about 30% of the time, broadly matching IMGT annotations. A few of the identified cytomegalovirus-associated TCR beta chains were confirmed in vitro to be specific for cytomegalovirus antigens. Because some donors lacked HLA typing at each locus, the association tests relied only on the typed subset. A later genetic analysis reported fewer N-insertions in productive TCRs among donors in an Asian-associated ancestry cluster than the approximately 670-donor mean. A later analysis found that most CMV-associated TCR beta chains appeared HLA-restricted, with HLA associations seemingly driven largely by CMV exposure.

Libraries were prepared through the immunoSEQ multiplex PCR assay. A mixture of 60 forward primers for TCR Vbeta segments and 13 reverse primers for TCR Jbeta segments was used in the multiplex PCR. A multiplex PCR assay on genomic DNA amplified the CDR3 region of rearranged TCR beta genes. The amplified TCR beta libraries were sequenced on the Illumina HiSeq System as 87-base-pair reads. The authors processed their data as follows. Across the 670 or so repertoires, a later analysis counted tens of millions of unique TCR beta chains, approximately 10 million of which were shared by at least two donors. Raw reads were error-corrected and collapsed into unique sequences by a nearest-neighbor algorithm in which closely related sequences were merged to remove PCR and sequencing errors. V, D and J gene segments were assigned by aligning CDR3 sequences to IMGT reference sequences. For a sequence to be retained, a match of at least six nucleotides was required to both a V gene segment and a J gene segment. Rearrangements were classified as productive when the CDR3 lacked stop codons and remained in frame with V and J, and all other rearrangements were classified as non-productive. CDR3 was defined according to IMGT convention as the region running from the second conserved V-encoded cysteine to the conserved J-encoded phenylalanine. Sequences without an unambiguous match to a single V gene segment were excluded from the earlier analysis of approximately 560 of the donors. An earlier analysis of a few hundred of the donors called V segments functional above 56.7% productive rearrangements and segregating when the between-donor standard deviation exceeded 5%. A statistical classification framework was developed to diagnose cytomegalovirus status using the catalog of TCR beta chain sequences. In a later analysis, TCR nucleotide sequences were compared against IMGT/GENE-DB human TR gene sequences so that V and J genes could be assigned. A later analysis assigned CDR3 sequences and most-parsimonious VDJ recombination scenarios with the TCRdist pipeline. In a later analysis, every TCR beta chain was defined by the combination of its CDR3 amino acid sequence and its V-gene family, and reads without a unique V-gene family were dropped. In a later analysis, 450 to 600 highly shared, low-generation-probability nucleotide sequences were removed to address suspected cross-contamination and a sequencing artifact. In a later analysis, a clonal expansion index for each public chain was calculated from normalized within-repertoire ranks of inferred template counts. Generation probabilities in a later analysis came from a VDJ recombination model fitted to out-of-frame rearrangements, and those results were checked against IGoR. Hypergeometric tests were used in a later analysis to score TCR-TCR, TCR-HLA and TCR-CMV co-occurrence, with a repertoire-size bias correction applied to the TCR pairs. In a later analysis, false discovery rates were estimated by permuting HLA or CMV assignments 20 times. In a later analysis, co-occurring TCRs were grouped using DBSCAN, and TCRdist sequence similarity was added for clustering within HLA-allele-positive subsets. For co-occurrence clustering, repertoires with fewer than 30,000 or more than 120,000 public chains were excluded, along with four or five repertoires with anomalous nucleotide sharing. Imported from immuneACCESS, the table was reduced by TCRdb to in-frame sequences with V and J called. These copies leave out some clones; in studies compared against another copy, an unresolved V gene accounts for under half, and the cause of the remainder is not known. V and J calls and clone size are given by that table; D and trimming were obtained from the DNA. The sample table shows roughly 84,000 clones, and around 82% are seen once. The top ten clones comprise more than 2.5% of the sample.

The cohort consisted of fewer than 700 healthy bone marrow donors. At the time of sampling, all cohort members were nominally healthy, though unrecorded immune exposures were likely present. The donor was CMV seronegative and was included in the group of 352 seronegative cohort members. Every donor gave a peripheral blood sample, and the peripheral blood mononuclear cells from that sample were used for TCR beta sequencing. Genomic DNA was extracted from the blood cell samples with the Qiagen DNeasy Blood Extraction Kit. This clonotype was obtained from a man aged 45-65 years in good health and CMV-seronegative. The material sequenced was PBMCs.

Here the CDR3 is given as CASSLQAHANTEAFF. The DNA is as follows: TGTGCCAGCAGCCTACAGGCACATGCGAACACTGAAGCTTTCTTT. The chain couples TRBV5-5 to TRBJ1-1; TRBD1 is a possible D gene, resting on 5 matching bases. CDR1 is given as SGHKS and CDR2 as YYEKEE, both from the germline V gene (reference sequence). V loses 4 bases of germline sequence and J loses 1 base, and the interval between the two ends is 14 bases. The CDR3 covers 15 residues, taking in both the cysteine and the phenylalanine. Kept here is only the CDR3 DNA, which spans 45 bases and is read in frame from base 1.